In this sample, the clone carrying this TCR beta chain turned up a few times. No antigen is known for it. This entry comes from a study of identical twins' blood T cells. Overall study findings and caveats: Even for out-of-frame TCRbeta, twins reportedly shared V gene usage much more than unrelated donors.

V was trimmed by 0 bases and J by 0 bases, leaving 11 bases between them. Per germline, CDR1 MNHEY and CDR2 SVGAGI. The CDR3 totals 17 residues. TCRdb passed the 5' RACE reads through MiXCR, listing each CDR3 protein once. The sample lists 350,000 to 400,000 distinct CDR3 sequences, roughly 31% seen once, with about 6.1% in the top ten. Input material: PBMCs. The sequence came from a woman aged 18 to 50 in good health. This rearrangement joins TRBV6-5 to TRBJ1-4; no clear D gene. The CDR3 region has the DNA TGTGCCAGCAGTTACTCGGCATTCAGCTCAACTAATGAAAAACTGTTTTTT. Residues: CASSYSAFSSTNEKLFF.